This T cell receptor (beta chain) is drawn from a study of blood T cell repertoires in COVID-19. Study-level background: Sites across the United States, Italy and Spain contributed samples from acute and convalescent COVID-19. PBMCs, B-cell-depleted T cells, or T cells were the source of the cDNA or gDNA that made up the material.

The V segment lost 4 bases and the J segment 5 bases; nucleotides outside the gene matches: 5. Germline assignment: CDR1 LGHNA and CDR2 YNFKEQ. This CDR3 has 16 residues. In the study's own analysis: The authors estimated nucleated cell counts from reference gene primer amplification. Sequencing was performed with immunoSEQ multiplex PCR; in TCRdb, only in-frame clones are kept and a portion is missing. V, J and clone size are those of that table, while D and trimming were read from the DNA. Of some 150,000 clones in the sample, around 85% were seen once. What was sequenced was peripheral blood. The chain recombines TRBV4-2 with TRBJ1-4, with 12 bases fitting TRBD1. The clonotype comes from a man aged 70 or older with acute or convalescent COVID-19. CDR3 region: CASSLGDRGPNEKLFF. CDR3 DNA sequence: TGTGCCAGCAGCCTGGGGGACAGGGGGCCAAATGAAAAACTGTTTTTT.